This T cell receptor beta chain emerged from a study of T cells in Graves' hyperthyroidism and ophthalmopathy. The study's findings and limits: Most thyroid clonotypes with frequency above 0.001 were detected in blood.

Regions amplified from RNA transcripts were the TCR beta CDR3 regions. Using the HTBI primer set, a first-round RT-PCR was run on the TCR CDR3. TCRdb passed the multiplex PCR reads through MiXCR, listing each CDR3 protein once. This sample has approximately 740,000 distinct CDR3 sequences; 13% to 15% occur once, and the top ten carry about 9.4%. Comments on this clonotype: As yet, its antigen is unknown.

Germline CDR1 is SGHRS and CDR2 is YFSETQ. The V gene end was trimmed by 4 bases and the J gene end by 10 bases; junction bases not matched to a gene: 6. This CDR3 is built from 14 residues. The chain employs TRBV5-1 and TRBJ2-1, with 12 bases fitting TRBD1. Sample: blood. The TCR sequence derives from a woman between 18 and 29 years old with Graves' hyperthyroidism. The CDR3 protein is CASSQGTGGEEQFF. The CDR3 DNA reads TGCGCCAGCAGCCAAGGGACAGGGGGCGAGGAGCAGTTCTTC.